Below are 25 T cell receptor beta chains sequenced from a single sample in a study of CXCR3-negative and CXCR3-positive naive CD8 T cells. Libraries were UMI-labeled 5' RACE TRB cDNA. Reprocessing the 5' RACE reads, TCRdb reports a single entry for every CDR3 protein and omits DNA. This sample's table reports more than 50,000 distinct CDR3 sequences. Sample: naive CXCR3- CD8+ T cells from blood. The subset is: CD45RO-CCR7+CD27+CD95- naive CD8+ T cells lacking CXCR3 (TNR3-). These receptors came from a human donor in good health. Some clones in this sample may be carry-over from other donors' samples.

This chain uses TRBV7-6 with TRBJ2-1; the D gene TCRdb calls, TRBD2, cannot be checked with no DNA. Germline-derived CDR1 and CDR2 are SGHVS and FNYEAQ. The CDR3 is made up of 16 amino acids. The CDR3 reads CASSIPTSGIYNEQFF.

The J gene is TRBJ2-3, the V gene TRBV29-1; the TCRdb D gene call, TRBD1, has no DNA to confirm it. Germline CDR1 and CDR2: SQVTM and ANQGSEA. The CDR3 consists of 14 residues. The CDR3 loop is CSAEGTVNPDTQYF.

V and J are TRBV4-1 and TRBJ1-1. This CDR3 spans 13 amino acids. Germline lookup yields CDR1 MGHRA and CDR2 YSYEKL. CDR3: CASSQDLDTEAFF.

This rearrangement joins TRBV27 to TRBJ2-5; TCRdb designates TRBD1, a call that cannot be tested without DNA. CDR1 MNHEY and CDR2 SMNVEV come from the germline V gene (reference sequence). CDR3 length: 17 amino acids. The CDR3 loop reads CASSSQGYSQDQETQYF.

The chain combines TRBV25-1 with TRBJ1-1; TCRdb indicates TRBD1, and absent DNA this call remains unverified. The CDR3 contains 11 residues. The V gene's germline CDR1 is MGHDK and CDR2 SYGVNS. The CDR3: CATGQGALAFF. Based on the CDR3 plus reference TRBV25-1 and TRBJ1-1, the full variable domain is EADIYQTPRYLVIGTGKKITLECSQTMGHDKMYWYQQDPGMELHLIHYSYGVNSTEKGDLSSESTVSRIRTEHFPLTLESARPSHTSQYLCATGQGALAFFGQGTRLTVV.

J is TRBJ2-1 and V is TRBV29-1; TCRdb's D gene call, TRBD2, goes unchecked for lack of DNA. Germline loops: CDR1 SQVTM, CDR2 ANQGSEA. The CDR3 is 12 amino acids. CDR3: CSVDSGEYGQFF.

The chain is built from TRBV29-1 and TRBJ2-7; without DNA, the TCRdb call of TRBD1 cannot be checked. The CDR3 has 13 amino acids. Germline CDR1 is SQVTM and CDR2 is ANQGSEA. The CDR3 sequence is CSVQGESSYEQYF.

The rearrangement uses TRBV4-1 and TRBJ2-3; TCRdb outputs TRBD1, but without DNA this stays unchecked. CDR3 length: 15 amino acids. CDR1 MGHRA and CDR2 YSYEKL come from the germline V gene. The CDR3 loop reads CASSQFTGGVDTQYF.

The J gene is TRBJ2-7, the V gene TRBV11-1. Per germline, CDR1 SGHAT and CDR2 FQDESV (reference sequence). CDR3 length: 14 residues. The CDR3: CASSLGTGYHEQYF.

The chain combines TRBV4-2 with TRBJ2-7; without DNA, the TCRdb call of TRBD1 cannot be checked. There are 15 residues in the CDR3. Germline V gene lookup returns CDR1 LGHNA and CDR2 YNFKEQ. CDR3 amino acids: CASSQVAQGGYEQYF.

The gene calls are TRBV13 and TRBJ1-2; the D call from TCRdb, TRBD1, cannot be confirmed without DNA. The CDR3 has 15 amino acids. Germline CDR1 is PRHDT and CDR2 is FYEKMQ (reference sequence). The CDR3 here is CASSLRQGALDGYTF.

This CDR3 is CASKVKGASSGANVLTF. This chain connects TRBV27 to TRBJ2-6; TCRdb proposes TRBD1, but this gene call is untestable without DNA. This CDR3 has 17 residues. The germline gives CDR1 MNHEY, CDR2 SMNVEV (reference sequence).

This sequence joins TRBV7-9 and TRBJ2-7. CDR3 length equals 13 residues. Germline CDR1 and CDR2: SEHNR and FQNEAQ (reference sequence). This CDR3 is CASSQILSYEQYF.

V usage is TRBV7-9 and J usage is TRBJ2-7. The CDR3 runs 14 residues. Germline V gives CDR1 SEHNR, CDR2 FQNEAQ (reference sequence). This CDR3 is CASSLARTNQAPYF. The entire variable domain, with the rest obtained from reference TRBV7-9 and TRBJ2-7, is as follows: DTGVSQNPRHKITKRGQNVTFRCDPISEHNRLYWYRQTLGQGPEFLTYFQNEAQLEKSRLLSDRFSAERPKGSFSTLEIQRTEQGDSAMYLCASSLARTNQAPYFGPGTRLTVT.

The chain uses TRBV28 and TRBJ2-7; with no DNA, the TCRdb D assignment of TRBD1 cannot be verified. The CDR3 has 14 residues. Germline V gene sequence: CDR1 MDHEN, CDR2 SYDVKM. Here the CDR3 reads CASSLGTGPYEQYF.

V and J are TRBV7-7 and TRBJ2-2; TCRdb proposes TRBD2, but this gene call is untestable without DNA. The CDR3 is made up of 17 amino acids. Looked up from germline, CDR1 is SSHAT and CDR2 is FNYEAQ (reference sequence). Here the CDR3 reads CASSLNWEGANTGELFF.

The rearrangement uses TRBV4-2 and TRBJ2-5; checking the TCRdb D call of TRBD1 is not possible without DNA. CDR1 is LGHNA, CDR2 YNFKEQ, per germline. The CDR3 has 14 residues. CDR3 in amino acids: CASSQGPVGETQYF.

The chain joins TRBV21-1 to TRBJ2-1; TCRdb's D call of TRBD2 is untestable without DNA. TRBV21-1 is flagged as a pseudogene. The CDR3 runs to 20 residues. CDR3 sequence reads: CASSGRRGLAGLSSYNEQFF.

The CDR3 loop reads CSAREQDRTSYEQYF. The chain links TRBV20-1 to TRBJ2-7. Germline V lookup: CDR1 DFQATT, CDR2 SNEGSKA (reference sequence). This CDR3 has 15 residues.

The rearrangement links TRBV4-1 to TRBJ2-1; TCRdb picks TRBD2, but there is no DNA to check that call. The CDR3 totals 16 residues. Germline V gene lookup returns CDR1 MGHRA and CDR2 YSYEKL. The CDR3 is CASSPRLADYYNEQFF.

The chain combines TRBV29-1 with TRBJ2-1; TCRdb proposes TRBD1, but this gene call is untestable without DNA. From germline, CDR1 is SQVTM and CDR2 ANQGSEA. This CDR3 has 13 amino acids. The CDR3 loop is CSAFGTGGNEQFF.

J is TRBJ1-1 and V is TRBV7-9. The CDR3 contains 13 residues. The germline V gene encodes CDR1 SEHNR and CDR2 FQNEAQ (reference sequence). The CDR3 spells CASSSIMNTEAFF.

The CDR3 spells CASTGTGIFNGYTF. This chain links TRBV12-3 or TRBV12-4 with TRBJ1-2; TCRdb returns TRBD1, unconfirmable since there is no DNA. The length of the CDR3 is 14 residues.

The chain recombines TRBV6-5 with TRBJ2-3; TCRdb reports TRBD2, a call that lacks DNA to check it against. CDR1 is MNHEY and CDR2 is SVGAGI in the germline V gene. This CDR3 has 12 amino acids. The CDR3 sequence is CASSYEGFEQYF.

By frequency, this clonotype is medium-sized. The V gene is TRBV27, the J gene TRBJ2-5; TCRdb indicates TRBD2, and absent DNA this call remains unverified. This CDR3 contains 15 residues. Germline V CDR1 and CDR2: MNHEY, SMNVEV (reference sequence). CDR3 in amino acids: CATHLTSGGQETQYF.